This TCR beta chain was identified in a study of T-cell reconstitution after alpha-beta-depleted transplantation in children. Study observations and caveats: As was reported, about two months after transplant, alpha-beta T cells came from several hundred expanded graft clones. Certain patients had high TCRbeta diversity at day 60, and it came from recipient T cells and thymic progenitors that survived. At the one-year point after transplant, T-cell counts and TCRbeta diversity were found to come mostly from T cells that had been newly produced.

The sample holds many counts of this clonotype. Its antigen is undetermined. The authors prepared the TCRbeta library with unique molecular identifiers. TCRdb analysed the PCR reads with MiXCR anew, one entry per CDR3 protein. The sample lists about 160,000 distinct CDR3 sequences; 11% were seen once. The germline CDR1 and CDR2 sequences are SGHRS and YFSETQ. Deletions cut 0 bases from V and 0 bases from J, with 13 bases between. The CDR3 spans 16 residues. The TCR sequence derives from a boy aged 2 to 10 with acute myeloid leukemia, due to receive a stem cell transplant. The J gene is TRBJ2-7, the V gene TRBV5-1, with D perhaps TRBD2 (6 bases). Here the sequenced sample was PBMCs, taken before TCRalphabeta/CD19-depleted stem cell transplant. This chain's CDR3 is CASSLAWGTPSYEQYF. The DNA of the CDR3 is TGCGCCAGCAGCTTGGCCTGGGGGACTCCCTCCTACGAGCAGTACTTC.